This entry describes one TCR beta chain. Its target is not known. The CDR3 sequence is 13 residues long. CDR1 and CDR2 from the germline V gene are KGHSH and LQKENI. V shed 6 bases and J shed 7 bases, with 16 bases lying between them. This entry comes from a study of shared clonotypes between healthy human individuals. Broader study findings: Non-shared clonotypes were found to have lower generation probabilities than the clonotypes that were shared by all four of the sorted-subset donors.

HIV-negative, healthy adults without recent acute infections or vaccinations were the donors. The CD4+ fraction was divided into a CD45RA+ naive subset and a CD45RA-negative memory subset. The DNA input per sorted-subset replicate PCR was around 200 ng, corresponding to 30,000 or so T cell genomes. Repertoires were generated with immunoSEQ multiplex PCR, while TCRdb's copy carries only in-frame clones and drops some. The sample carries 1,500,000 or so clones, 96% recorded once. J is TRBJ2-7 and V is TRBV18; no clear D gene. Sequencing was done on a sample of naive CD4+ T cells sorted from blood. Subset in this sample: CD45RA+ positively selected. This TCR was sampled from a man aged 25 to 45 in good health. Here the CDR3 DNA reads TGTGCCAGCTCCCCCGTAGACGGTGGTGAGCAGTACTTC. Translated, it gives CASSPVDGGEQYF.